This T cell receptor beta chain was retrieved from a study of T cell repertoires in cytomegalovirus infection. Across the whole study: CMV epitopes, recently identified HLA-C-restricted and well-studied HLA-B-restricted, were used. Matching HLA type, along with CMV infection, was indicated by public TCR beta signatures. Regarding the study as a whole: HLA-C-restricted CMV-specific TCR beta clonotypes were dominant in the ex vivo response.

V was pared by 5 bases and J by 3 bases, with 7 bases of the junction left unmatched. The CDR3 has 15 residues. On this clonotype: Its matching antigen is unknown.

TCRdb reprocessed the reads via MiXCR and lists one record per CDR3 protein. Counted here are just over 450,000 distinct CDR3 sequences, about 39% occurring once; the ten biggest clones make up approximately 40%. Sequences were derived from cultured PBMCs, sampled from culture after CMV antigen stimulation. The origin of this receptor is a human donor in good health (CMV status not recorded). Some clones in this sample may be carry-over from other donors' samples. The J gene is TRBJ1-1, the V gene TRBV12-3 or TRBV12-4; 9 bases fit TRBD1. The CDR3 protein is CASSPPGTGYTEAFF. The CDR3 region has the DNA TGTGCCAGCAGTCCCCCCGGGACAGGGTACACTGAAGCTTTCTTT.